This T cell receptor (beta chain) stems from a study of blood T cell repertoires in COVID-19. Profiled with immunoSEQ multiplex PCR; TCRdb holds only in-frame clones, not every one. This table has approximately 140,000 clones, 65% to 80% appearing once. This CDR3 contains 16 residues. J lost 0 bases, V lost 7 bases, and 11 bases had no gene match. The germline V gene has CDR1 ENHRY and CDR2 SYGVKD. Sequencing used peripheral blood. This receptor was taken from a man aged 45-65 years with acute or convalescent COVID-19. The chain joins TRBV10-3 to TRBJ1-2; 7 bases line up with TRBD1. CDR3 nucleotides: TGTGCCATCAACGTCGACAGGGCCCATACTAACTATGGCTACACCTTC. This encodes CAINVDRAHTNYGYTF.